This T cell receptor beta chain is drawn from a study of shared clonotypes between healthy human individuals (dated by TCRdb to 2019 to 2021). Notes on the research overall: A couple of women and a few men aged 18 to 49 years were included in the cohort. Leukapheresis yielded between about 0.94 and 8.9 billion PBMCs per donor. Blood TCR repertoires of several healthy adults were deeply sequenced to estimate repertoire size and the extent of clonotype sharing between individuals. Libraries were prepared and TCR repertoires were sequenced by different laboratories using diverse techniques, in order to increase sequencing depth and limit assay-specific biases.

Study-wide conclusions, independent of this receptor: The small number of donors limited the genetic and exposure-history diversity represented. Sampling was restricted to blood, and TCR repertoires in tissue are likely to differ from TCR repertoires in blood. Pairwise subsampling indicated that sequencing depth was expected to affect the degree of clonotype sharing among donors.

CDR1 and CDR2 were assigned from the germline V gene as SQVTM and ANQGSEA. The V and J ends are trimmed by 4 bases and 4 bases, leaving 14 bases between them. The CDR3, cysteine through phenylalanine, is 14 amino acids long. Only the CDR3 DNA stays, 42 bases, in frame from base 1. A remark on this clone: Its antigen remains undetermined. Per-base quality was not reported, and no clone a single base away is much larger than it.

The donors were healthy, HIV-negative adults who had no recently reported acute infections or vaccinations. Only Caucasian adults living in Nashville, Tennessee, USA were represented among the donors. In the unsorted samples, some 94 million PBMCs were counted, and genomic DNA was extracted using the QIAamp DNA Blood Mini kit. After blood collection by leukapheresis, PBMCs were isolated using Ficoll-Histopaque density gradient centrifugation and then cryopreserved in the vapor phase of liquid nitrogen. Using the deep immunoSEQ assay, multiplex PCR amplified TCR CDR3 regions from genomic DNA. For each cell subset, the extracted genomic DNA was distributed evenly across all wells of several immunoSEQ 96-well plates, and each plate served as one replicate. Each replicate PCR for unsorted PBMC received about 310 ng genomic DNA, equal to about 30,000 T cell genomes. Unsorted PBMC genomic DNA was sequenced across ten immunoSEQ deep assay plates. The purified libraries were quantified using a Qubit 3.0 fluorometer, sized with a Bioanalyzer 2100, and then quantified again using the KAPA Library Quantification kit. Every immunoSEQ 96-well plate was sequenced on a separate single-read 150-cycle Illumina NextSeq 550 flow cell. Processing in the source paper ran as follows. The immunoSEQ output contained only junctional sequences without quality scores, so filtering could not match that applied to full-length reads. Sequences were annotated with PyIR, a Python wrapper for IgBLAST v1.9, using IMGT germline references to assign V/J genes and CDR3. Reads with weak V/J assignments (E-value above 1e-6), missing CDR3, stop codons, out-of-frame junctions, or ambiguous translated residues were removed. V3J clonotypes were defined as sequences sharing the same inferred V gene, J gene, and CDR3 amino acid sequence. To compute the percentage overlap between repertoires, the number of shared unique clonotypes was divided by the size of the smaller repertoire. RTK rarefaction, the Chao1 estimator, and Recon v2.1 estimates of unobserved clonotypes were used to assess repertoire richness. The immuneACCESS repertoire file appears here via TCRdb, limited to in-frame rearrangements. These files lack a portion of the clones; in checked studies, under half of the deficit traces to unresolved V genes, and the cause of the others is not known. That table is the source of V, J and clone size, and D and trimming were worked out from the DNA. A total of a few hundred thousand clones appear in this sample, around 80% of them only once. The biggest ten clones account for over 9.5% of the sample.

The chain uses TRBV29-1 and TRBJ2-1, with no confidently assigned D gene. This TCR was recovered from a woman in her thirties or forties in good health. Some clones in this sample may be carry-over from other donors' samples. Sequenced material: PBMCs. The DNA sequence is given as TGCAGCGTTGTTATCCCTCCCAAGTACAATGAGCAGTTCTTC. Translated, it reads CSVVIPPKYNEQFF.